Reported below is one TCR beta chain. Judged by its sample share, this clonotype qualifies as medium-sized (0.01 to 0.1%). The clone's antigen remains unknown. Base qualities are missing; no much larger clone stands one base away. Two rounds of multiplex PCR were performed to amplify the TCR beta CDR3 region from genomic DNA. The first PCR round used primers specific to each TRBV and TRBJ gene, and the primer sequences were filed in Chinese patent CN105087789A. Universal primers were used in the second round of PCR. The Roche High Pure PCR Template Preparation Kit was used to extract genomic DNA from the frozen PBMCs. An Illumina HiSeq 3000 was used to sequence the libraries paired-end with 151 bp reads. The source study handled its data this way. CutAdapt was used to discard raw reads that did not contain the multiplex PCR primer sequences. High-quality paired reads were merged into contigs with PEAR. By alignment to reference sequences, MiXCR assigned TRB V, D and J gene segments to each contig. CDR3 sequences were clustered by base quality and sequence similarity to remove sequencing errors. Diversity was measured as Shannon entropy normalized by the natural log of productive TCR sequence number. Clonality was computed as one minus the ratio of Shannon entropy to the natural log of the number of unique clonotypes. The Youden index of ROC curves was used to select progression-free survival cut-offs for repertoire metrics, and analyses were performed in R 3.5.3. TCRdb passed the public sequencing reads through fastp at Q25 and MiXCR, retaining productive beta sequences. Every entry covers one CDR3 protein and lists the most common genes and DNA from its rows. TCRdb's processing, not the authors' own work, is the source of the V and J calls. The sample table shows 25,000 to 35,000 distinct CDR3 sequences, and approximately 39% are seen once. 15% of the sample is in the top ten clones.

The sample belongs to a study of prognosis after radiotherapy for stage I lung cancer (dated by TCRdb to about 2021). For the wider study: Between April 2018 and January 2019, 15 to 20 patients with stage I NSCLC were enrolled in Nanjing, China. The cohort was made up of about twelve men and 6 or 7 women, with a median age of nearly 75 years and an age range of 53 to 84 years. Five patients had oligometastatic NSCLC after their primary tumor was surgically resected, and fourteen patients had newly diagnosed primary stage I lung tumors. SBRT was not combined with any concurrent therapy in any patient. All patients were regarded as medically inoperable, because of comorbidities in 11 to 12 patients and refusal of surgery in about seven patients. On tumor histology, around twelve patients had adenocarcinoma and more than five had squamous cell carcinoma. This study profiled peripheral blood TCR beta repertoires from stage I NSCLC patients before and after stereotactic body radiotherapy and linked the repertoires to distant failure. Image-guided IMRT or VMAT was used to deliver SBRT in 3 to 5 fractions at a biologically effective dose of at least 100 Gy. For each of the 20 or so patients, one blood sample was taken before SBRT and one after, so the study sequenced around 40 samples in total. Four of the 19 patients developed distant metastases after SBRT, at a median of roughly seven months; the other 15 showed no significant progression. Overall study results and their limits: The study was limited by its small cohort and short follow-up, and the findings require independent validation. Differences in TRBV and TRBJ usage frequencies by metastasis status were reportedly observed in two V genes at baseline and in several V and two J genes after SBRT. Post-SBRT Shannon entropy and its change from baseline were lower in patients who developed distant metastases; baseline Shannon entropy was not associated with metastases. Tumor specificity of expanded TCR clones was not determined. All reported P values were unadjusted for multiple comparisons. Unique TCR clone counts fell after SBRT (median 10,088 before versus more than 6,500 after; Wilcoxon paired P=0.011).

No patient had a history of other malignancies or prior chemotherapy or radiotherapy, and all had node-negative disease on CT and PET/CT. At each of two time points, around 5.9 milliliters of peripheral venous blood were collected in EDTA tubes. Ficoll-Paque Plus density-gradient centrifugation was used to isolate PBMCs. Right after collection, samples were kept at -80 degrees C until analysis. The CDR3 measures 15 amino acids from cysteine to phenylalanine. This entry keeps only the CDR3 DNA: 45 bases, framed from base 1. V is shortened by 3 bases, J by 7 bases, and the region joining them spans 21 bases. Per the germline V gene (reference sequence), DFQATT is the CDR1 and SNEGSKA is the CDR2.

Sequenced here: PBMCs, sampled before or after stereotactic body radiation therapy (not recorded which). This clonotype was sampled from a donor aged 50 or older with non-small cell lung cancer. Recombination joined TRBV20-1 with TRBJ1-2; TRBD1 might be the D gene, on 5 matching bases. The CDR3 has the sequence CSASPRQPPSAGYTF. Here is the DNA: TGCAGTGCTAGCCCCAGACAGCCTCCATCCGCTGGCTACACCTTC.